Listed below are T cell receptor beta chains from one sample, sequenced in a study of shared clonotypes between healthy human individuals. Measured with immunoSEQ multiplex PCR; TCRdb has only the in-frame clones, and not every one. Of about 2,200,000 clones listed, more than 85% are singletons. The specimen was naive CD8+ T cells from PBMCs. These receptors came from a man aged 18 to 29 in good health. Some clones in this sample may be carry-over from other donors' samples. The CDR3 runs from the conserved cysteine through the conserved F or W. A D gene is named only where the DNA matches it firmly. Expanded clones are given a class, and other clones once, few, many or no size at all.

abundance,v_gene,d_gene,j_gene,CDR3nt,CDR3aa
NA,TRBV6-5,NA,TRBJ2-2,TGTGCCAGCAGTTACTCGAGAAGGATGGCCACCGGGGAGCTGTTTTTT,CASSYSRRMATGELFF
NA,TRBV19,TRBD1,TRBJ2-1,TGTGCCAGTAGTTCCGGTGACAGGGGGTACAATGAGCAGTTCTTC,CASSSGDRGYNEQFF
NA,TRBV18,NA,TRBJ2-1,TGTGCCAGCTCACCAGGGGGGATGAATGATGAGCAGTTCTTC,CASSPGGMNDEQFF
once,TRBV13,TRBD1,TRBJ2-7,TGTGCCAGCAGCCCTCGTCGACAGGGACCTTACGAGCAGTACTTC,CASSPRRQGPYEQYF
NA,TRBV6-1,TRBD1,TRBJ1-1,TGTGCCAGCAGTGAAGGGAGGACAGGGAACACTGAAGCTTTCTTT,CASSEGRTGNTEAFF
few,TRBV7-9,TRBD1,TRBJ1-1,TGTGCCAGCAGCTTAGGACAGGGGGTAGACACTGAAGCTTTCTTT,CASSLGQGVDTEAFF
NA,TRBV28,NA,TRBJ2-2,TGTGCCAGCAGTTTAGAAAAGGGGGAAGGGATCGGGGAGCTGTTTTTT,CASSLEKGEGIGELFF
NA,TRBV19,NA,TRBJ1-2,TGTGCCAGTAGTATTCGGGGGGTCCGAGATGGCTACACCTTC,CASSIRGVRDGYTF
NA,TRBV7-9,NA,TRBJ2-5,TGTGCCAGCAGACCTCGCCGCGGGACAGATCAAGAGACCCAGTACTTC,CASRPRRGTDQETQYF
NA,TRBV10-1,TRBD2,TRBJ2-7,TGCGCCAGCAGTACTAGCGGGAGATCGTACGAGCAGTACTTC,CASSTSGRSYEQYF
once,TRBV7-2,NA,TRBJ2-5,TGTGCCAGCAGCCCCGCGGCTCCTACCCAAGAGACCCAGTACTTC,CASSPAAPTQETQYF
NA,TRBV28,NA,TRBJ1-2,TGTGCCAGCAGTTCCGCCCAGGGGCCACGACACAACTATGGCTACACCTTC,CASSSAQGPRHNYGYTF
NA,TRBV11-2,NA,TRBJ1-4,TGTGCCAGCATAGGGCGGTCTAATGAAAAACTGTTTTTT,CASIGRSNEKLFF
NA,TRBV6-5,NA,TRBJ2-7,TGTGCCAGCAGTACGATAGACAGCTACGAGCAGTACTTC,CASSTIDSYEQYF